The 32 T cell receptor beta chains listed next were all sequenced from one sample in a study of T cells in Graves' hyperthyroidism and ophthalmopathy. The investigators amplified TCR beta CDR3 regions from RNA transcripts. HTBI primers drove first-round RT-PCR of the TCR CDR3. TCRdb re-called the multiplex PCR reads through MiXCR, storing one row per CDR3 protein. This repertoire shows about 660,000 distinct CDR3 sequences, over 40% found once; its top ten account for less than 8.5%. Sequenced input: peripheral blood or thyroid tissue (not recorded which). Source of these receptors: an adult man with Graves' disease, either hyperthyroidism or ophthalmopathy (not recorded which).

The rearrangement uses TRBV2 and TRBJ2-7, with a possible D match to TRBD2 (6 bases). This CDR3 region has 13 residues. Deletions cut 4 bases from V and 1 base from J, with 8 bases between. The V gene's germline CDR1 is SNHLY and CDR2 FYNNEI. The CDR3 loop is CASSGRESYEQYF. The CDR3 DNA is TGTGCCAGCAGTGGGAGGGAGTCCTACGAGCAGTACTTC.

The sample holds many counts of this clonotype. CDR3 loop: CASSSSGTSSGELFF. DNA for the CDR3: TGTGCCAGCAGCTCGTCCGGGACTAGCTCCGGGGAGCTGTTTTTT. This sequence joins TRBV7-3 and TRBJ2-2; 9 positions agree with TRBD2. The CDR3 loop spans 15 amino acids. Germline V gene lookup returns CDR1 SGHTA and CDR2 FQGTGA. Trimming at V came to 4 bases and at J to 6 bases, leaving 6 bases not matched to a gene.

This clonotype was counted only a few times. The V gene is TRBV10-1, the J gene TRBJ2-5; the match to TRBD2 covers 15 bases. The CDR3 is made up of 17 amino acids. V dropped 3 bases and J dropped 4; count of bases not matched to a gene: 6. CDR1 and CDR2 from the germline V gene are WNHNN and SYGVQD (reference sequence). The DNA for the CDR3 is TGCGCCAGCAGTGACCGGGGACTAGCGGGAGGAGGAGAGACCCAGTACTTC. It translates to CASSDRGLAGGGETQYF.

This clonotype has ten or more counts. The rearrangement joins TRBV7-9 to TRBJ2-7; D is possibly TRBD2 (6 bases). Trimming took off 5 bases at V and 2 bases at J, with 10 bases between the two ends. Germline values: CDR1 SEHNR, CDR2 FQNEAQ (reference sequence). This CDR3 comprises 13 residues. The CDR3 region is CASSRTTPYEQYF. CDR3 coding DNA: TGTGCCAGCAGCCGGACTACGCCCTACGAGCAGTACTTC.

This clonotype was detected a few times. The gene calls are TRBV2 and TRBJ2-7; 11 bases are shared with TRBD2. The CDR3 has 14 amino acids. From germline, CDR1 is SNHLY and CDR2 FYNNEI. The J segment lost 7 bases and the V segment lost 8 bases, leaving 10 bases of the junction unmatched. The CDR3 nucleotides are TGTGCCAGCGGGAGTAGCGGGAGGGCGGAAGAGCAGTACTTC. Its translation: CASGSSGRAEEQYF.

The chain links TRBV9 to TRBJ1-3; tentatively, D is TRBD1 (5 bases). V was shortened by 4 bases and J by 0 bases, with 14 bases between the two germline ends. The germline CDR1 and CDR2 sequences are SGDLS and YYNGEE. The CDR3 is 16 residues long. The CDR3 loop reads CASSPLGVDSGNTIYF. The CDR3 region has the DNA TGTGCCAGCAGCCCACTAGGGGTCGACTCTGGAAACACCATATATTTT.

Details on this clonotype: The CDR3 end shows no conserved phenylalanine or tryptophan, and so a read error is likely. V is TRBV2 and J is TRBJ1-1, with 9 positions matching TRBD1. Germline CDR1 and CDR2: SNHLY and FYNNEI. The CDR3 runs 14 residues. With 6 bases clipped from V and 5 bases from J, the junction kept 7 bases outside the gene matches. The CDR3 coding sequence is TGTGCCAGCAGCTTGACAGGGGGAAATACTGAAGCTTTCCCT. Translating gives CASSLTGGNTEAFP.

In this sample, this clonotype turned up a few times. The chain employs TRBV7-2 and TRBJ2-6; D gene unclear. Germline-derived CDR1 and CDR2 are SGHTA and FQGNSA. Trimming removed 1 base at V and 0 bases at J, with 13 bases between. CDR3 length: 18 amino acids. DNA for the CDR3: TGTGCCAGCAGCTTAGGAATCCTACCGAGCTCTGGGGCCAACGTCCTGACTTTC. Translation: CASSLGILPSSGANVLTF.

This clonotype has only one observation. V gene TRBV24-1 combines with J gene TRBJ1-2; 7 nucleotides align to TRBD1. J was trimmed by 8 bases and V by 3 bases; bases with no gene match: 17. From germline, CDR1 is KGHDR and CDR2 SFDVKD. The CDR3 has 17 residues. The CDR3 region is CATSDPSKQGRMGGYTF. In DNA form, the CDR3 reads TGTGCCACCAGTGATCCTTCGAAACAGGGGCGGATGGGAGGCTACACCTTC.

J is TRBJ2-5 and V is TRBV7-6; perhaps TRBD1 as D (7 bases). With 5 bases removed from V and 6 bases from J, the gap between germline ends came to 31 bases. Germline CDR1 is SGHVS and CDR2 is FNYEAQ. The CDR3 spans 19 residues. The CDR3 nucleotides read TGTGCCAGCAGCCGACCCGGGACAGCGCGGCGGGGCCGCAAGAAGACCCAGTACTTC. Its translation is CASSRPGTARRGRKKTQYF.

This clonotype was found a few times. The chain is built from TRBV20-1 and TRBJ1-1; D uncertain. The germline V and J ends were trimmed by 6 bases and 0 bases, with 14 bases remaining between them. Germline V gene data show CDR1 as DFQATT and CDR2 as SNEGSKA (reference sequence). The CDR3 is 14 amino acids. The CDR3 here is CSASQTPMNTEAFF. The CDR3 region has the DNA TGCAGTGCCTCGCAAACTCCCATGAACACTGAAGCTTTCTTT.

This chain connects TRBV20-1 to TRBJ1-4, with a weak D call TRBD1 (5 bases). This CDR3 spans 14 amino acids. Trimming took 5 bases from V and 7 from J, leaving 17 bases between them. Germline V lookup: CDR1 DFQATT, CDR2 SNEGSKA (reference sequence). CDR3 residues: CSAGPGTVSEKLFF. The CDR3 DNA follows: TGCAGTGCTGGGCCCGGGACGGTGAGTGAAAAACTGTTTTTT.

Details on this clonotype: Given the absence of the conserved phenylalanine or tryptophan at the CDR3 end, a read error is likely. The chain recombines TRBV7-3 with TRBJ2-7; D may be TRBD1 (6 bases). CDR1 is SGHTA, CDR2 FQGTGA, per germline. The CDR3 extends over 12 amino acids. V shed 6 bases and J shed 6 bases, with 12 bases lying between them. CDR3 residues: CASRPPRGEQYL. The CDR3 region has the DNA TGTGCCAGCAGACCCCCCAGGGGCGAGCAGTACCTC.

The gene calls are TRBV2 and TRBJ1-1; D ambiguous. The CDR3 runs 12 residues. V was clipped by 3 bases and J by 10 bases, with 12 bases between them. Looked up from germline, CDR1 is SNHLY and CDR2 is FYNNEI. This chain's CDR3 is CASSDGRAPAFF. The CDR3 nucleotides read TGTGCCAGCAGTGACGGACGGGCCCCAGCTTTCTTT.

This clonotype came up many times. The chain is built from TRBV29-1 and TRBJ1-6; 7 bases align to TRBD1. CDR1 is SQVTM, CDR2 ANQGSEA, per germline. The CDR3 sequence is 14 residues long. Trimming cost V 0 bases and J 7 bases; bases outside gene matches: 3. The chain's CDR3 is CSVEEQGNNSPLHF. DNA for the CDR3: TGCAGCGTTGAAGAACAGGGGAACAATTCACCCCTCCACTTT.

The chain combines TRBV7-3 with TRBJ2-5, with TRBD1 matching 7 bases. Trimming took 1 base from V and 2 from J; bases not matched to a gene: 4. The CDR3 totals 15 residues. Germline V gives CDR1 SGHTA, CDR2 FQGTGA. CDR3 sequence reads: CASSLMGTAQETQYF. The DNA for the CDR3 is TGTGCCAGCAGCTTAATGGGGACAGCTCAAGAGACCCAGTACTTC.

As concerns this clonotype: At one end, the junction sequence differs from germline, possibly due to a read error. CDR3: CSAREVPGPQHF. The CDR3 coding sequence is TGCAGTGCCAGAGAGGTTCCTGGGCCCCAGCATTTT. The chain uses TRBV20-1 and TRBJ1-5; D gene uncertain. CDR1 DFQATT and CDR2 SNEGSKA come from the germline V gene (reference sequence). The CDR3 covers 12 residues.

This clonotype was recorded at least ten times. In DNA form, the CDR3 reads TGTGCCAGCAGCCAAGATTTCAGTGGGGCTGAAGCTTTCTTT. Residues: CASSQDFSGAEAFF. The J gene is TRBJ1-1, the V gene TRBV7-9; no firm D call. The CDR3 is 14 amino acids. Looked up from germline, CDR1 is SEHNR and CDR2 is FQNEAQ (reference sequence). The germline V and J ends were trimmed by 5 bases and 6 bases, with 16 bases remaining between them.

V is TRBV25-1 and J is TRBJ1-3; D unclear. The CDR3 loop spans 16 amino acids. Germline V gives CDR1 MGHDK, CDR2 SYGVNS. The V end was cut by 5 bases, the J end by 2 bases, with 16 bases between. The CDR3 DNA reads TGTGCCAGCAGTTACTCTGAGCGTGTCACTGGAAACACCATATATTTT. Protein: CASSYSERVTGNTIYF.

This clonotype has a handful of counts. The chain has TRBV20-1 and TRBJ2-5; a possible D gene is TRBD1 (6 bases). Trimming shortened V by 5 bases and J by 2 bases, and 12 bases separated the two germline ends. The germline CDR1 and CDR2 sequences are DFQATT and SNEGSKA (reference sequence). The CDR3 extends over 13 amino acids. The CDR3 DNA is TGCAGTGCTCCCGTGACAGGACAAGAGACCCAGTACTTC. Its protein is CSAPVTGQETQYF.

As concerns this clonotype: A much larger clonotype is one base distant, so this may be a read error. The conserved phenylalanine or tryptophan normally closing the CDR3 is absent here, so this likely arose from a read error. V usage is TRBV20-1 and J usage is TRBJ2-7; D gene unclear. The CDR3 covers 12 residues. Between the trimmed V and J ends, which lost 2 bases and 1 base, there was a span of 6 bases. The germline CDR1 and CDR2 sequences are DFQATT and SNEGSKA (reference sequence). The CDR3 DNA follows: TGCAGTGCTAGACGGCAGTCCTACGAGCAGTACATC. It encodes CSARRQSYEQYI.

This sequence joins TRBV3-1 and TRBJ1-1; D gene ambiguous. CDR3 length equals 11 residues. V lost 5 bases to trimming and J lost 11 bases, with 12 bases between them. Per the germline V gene, CDR1 is LGHDT and CDR2 is YNNKEL (reference sequence). The CDR3 loop reads CASSAREVAFF. CDR3 sequence (DNA): TGTGCCAGCAGCGCCCGAGAGGTGGCTTTCTTT.

V is TRBV14 and J is TRBJ1-4; D remains ambiguous. Trimming cost V 2 bases and J 0 bases, with 10 bases left between them. The CDR3 extends over 16 amino acids. The V gene's germline CDR1 is SGHDN and CDR2 FVKESK. CDR3 loop: CASSQFRLATNEKLFF. CDR3 coding DNA: TGTGCCAGCAGCCAATTCAGACTTGCAACTAATGAAAAACTGTTTTTT. Full variable domain (remainder filled in from reference TRBV14 and TRBJ1-4): EAGVTQFPSHSVIEKGQTVTLRCDPISGHDNLYWYRRVMGKEIKFLLHFVKESKQDESGMPNNRFLAERTGGTYSTLKVQPAELEDSGVYFCASSQFRLATNEKLFFGSGTQLSVL.

The chain employs TRBV9 and TRBJ1-2; D remains ambiguous. This CDR3 has 13 amino acids. CDR1 is SGDLS, CDR2 YYNGEE, per germline. V was clipped by 0 bases and J by 6 bases, with 9 bases between them. The CDR3 DNA is TGTGCCAGCAGCGTAGTCGGGTACGATGGCTACACCTTC. It codes for CASSVVGYDGYTF. The complete variable domain, with remaining parts taken from reference TRBV9 and TRBJ1-2, reads DSGVTQTPKHLITATGQRVTLRCSPRSGDLSVYWYQQSLDQGLQFLIQYYNGEERAKGNILERFSAQQFPDLHSELNLSSLELGDSALYFCASSVVGYDGYTFGSGTRLTVV.

J is TRBJ2-7 and V is TRBV7-9, with 9 nucleotides matching TRBD1. Germline CDR1 SEHNR, CDR2 FQNEAQ (reference sequence). The CDR3 is made up of 15 amino acids. The ends lost 3 bases at V and 3 bases at J; junction bases unmatched: 6. For the CDR3, the DNA is TGTGCCAGCAGCTTCCGGGACAGGGCCCACTACGAGCAGTACTTC. Translated: CASSFRDRAHYEQYF. Full variable domain (rest looked up from reference TRBV7-9 and TRBJ2-7): DTGVSQNPRHKITKRGQNVTFRCDPISEHNRLYWYRQTLGQGPEFLTYFQNEAQLEKSRLLSDRFSAERPKGSFSTLEIQRTEQGDSAMYLCASSFRDRAHYEQYFGPGTRLTVT.

This clonotype was observed a handful of times. J is TRBJ1-5 and V is TRBV12-3 or TRBV12-4; unclear D gene. V shed 2 bases and J shed 1 base, with 9 bases lying between them. The CDR3 has 15 residues. CDR3 amino acids: CASSLHGISNQPQHF. The CDR3 DNA sequence: TGTGCCAGCAGTTTACACGGGATAAGCAATCAGCCCCAGCATTTT.

This clonotype was detected ten times or more. CDR3 sequence reads: CSARGGTGYGYTF. The CDR3 nucleotides are TGCAGTGCTAGGGGGGGGACAGGCTATGGCTACACCTTC. V usage is TRBV20-1 and J usage is TRBJ1-2; TRBD1 matches 8 bases. This CDR3 is built from 13 residues. The trim removed 3 bases at V and 4 bases at J, leaving 4 bases unmatched. Germline V gene sequence: CDR1 DFQATT, CDR2 SNEGSKA (reference sequence).

As regards this clonotype: This may come from a read error, since a much larger clone is one base off. This chain uses TRBV29-1 with TRBJ1-2; D gene uncertain. The germline gives CDR1 SQVTM, CDR2 ANQGSEA. The CDR3 is 11 residues long. Trimming took off 7 bases at V and 5 bases at J, with 11 bases between the two ends. CDR3 sequence (DNA): TGCAGCGCCCTGGGTTTTTATGGCTACACCTTC. Translation: CSALGFYGYTF.

The chain recombines TRBV5-1 with TRBJ2-7, with D perhaps matching TRBD1 (6 bases). The germline CDR1 and CDR2 sequences are SGHRS and YFSETQ. This CDR3 region has 14 residues. The V gene lost 4 bases and the J gene lost 3 bases, with 14 bases spanning the gap. CDR3 in amino acids: CASSEGTGNYEQYF. In DNA, the CDR3 is TGCGCCAGCAGCGAGGGAACAGGGAACTACGAGCAGTACTTC.

On this clonotype itself: The junction shows a germline mismatch at one end, possibly a read error. CDR3 sequence (DNA): TGTGCCAGCAGTGAGTCCGGGACAGTAAGAAACACCATATATTTT. Its translation: CASSESGTVRNTIYF. The chain uses TRBV10-3 and TRBJ1-3; 7 bases agree with TRBD1. Germline CDR1 and CDR2: ENHRY and SYGVKD. The CDR3 length is 15 residues.

The chain's CDR3 is CSWPTGPSGNTIYF. CDR3 coding DNA: TGCAGTTGGCCGACAGGACCCTCTGGAAACACCATATATTTT. The chain recombines TRBV29-1 with TRBJ1-3, with D possibly matching TRBD1 (6 bases). CDR1 and CDR2 from the germline V gene are SQVTM and ANQGSEA. The CDR3 contains 14 residues.

In this sample, this clonotype turned up a few times. This chain joins TRBV7-9 and TRBJ1-1; D gene uncertain. The germline V gene has CDR1 SEHNR and CDR2 FQNEAQ (reference sequence). The CDR3 consists of 12 residues. V lost 1 base and J lost 12, with 12 bases in between. The CDR3 sequence: CASSLVLGESFF. The CDR3, as DNA: TGTGCCAGCAGCTTAGTACTGGGCGAGTCTTTCTTT.